The entry below describes one T cell receptor beta chain. Profiled with immunoSEQ multiplex PCR; TCRdb holds only in-frame clones, not every one. Altogether a few hundred thousand clones are present, roughly 89% being singletons, with the ten largest covering around 4.6%. The data originate from a study of blood T cell repertoires in COVID-19. V shed 5 bases, J shed 5 bases, and the junction held 7 bases outside the gene matches. Germline CDR1 reads LGHDT; CDR2 reads YNNKEL (reference sequence). The CDR3 sequence is 14 residues long. Sequencing used peripheral blood. The sequence came from a woman aged 40-49 years who had recovered from COVID-19. The J gene is TRBJ1-1, the V gene TRBV3-1 (or the pseudogene TRBV3-2), with 8 bases aligning to TRBD1. The CDR3: CASSKDRVGTEAFF. CDR3 nucleotide sequence: TGTGCCAGCAGCAAGGACAGGGTGGGAACTGAAGCTTTCTTT.